This is a list of T cell receptor beta chains from one sample in a study of blood T cell repertoires in COVID-19. The assay was immunoSEQ multiplex PCR, and TCRdb's table has in-frame clones only and misses some. The sample lists roughly 280,000 clones; around 87% were seen once. Sequenced input: PBMCs or T cells enriched from blood (not recorded which). Every receptor here comes from a woman between 18 and 29 years old who had recovered from COVID-19. Both conserved end residues are part of each CDR3. D genes are given only for firm matches. Not every row has a clone size; where given, it reads once, few, many or a size class.

clone size	D gene	V gene	J gene	CDR3 DNA	CDR3 protein
NA	TRBD1	TRBV7-9	TRBJ1-1	TGTGCCAGCAGCTGGACAGGGTTTGAAGCTTTCTTT	CASSWTGFEAFF
NA	TRBD2	TRBV3-1/TRBV3-2	TRBJ2-2	TGTGCCAGCAGCCAAGAACGGGGACTAGCGGGGACGAACACCGGGGAGCTGTTTTTT	CASSQERGLAGTNTGELFF
NA	NA	TRBV9	TRBJ1-4	TGTGCCAGCAGCAGGGCGGGCGCAACTAATGAAAAACTGTTTTTT	CASSRAGATNEKLFF
NA	NA	TRBV11-2	TRBJ1-4	TGTGCCAGCAGCTTAGCGCCAGTTAATGAAAAACTGTTTTTT	CASSLAPVNEKLFF
NA	NA	TRBV5-1	TRBJ2-1	TGCGCCAGCAGGAGGGGGTACTACAATGAGCAGTTCTTC	CASRRGYYNEQFF
NA	NA	TRBV9	TRBJ2-4	TGTGCCAGCAGTACTCAGGGAGGTCGTGGGGACAAAAACATTCAGTACTTC	CASSTQGGRGDKNIQYF
NA	NA	TRBV10-3	TRBJ1-3	TGTGCCATCAGTGAGGACAGCTCTGGAAACACCATATATTTT	CAISEDSSGNTIYF
NA	TRBD2	TRBV29-1	TRBJ2-7	TGCAGCGTCGCGGGACTAGCGGGGGGAAATGGCAAGGGCGAGCAGTACTTC	CSVAGLAGGNGKGEQYF
NA	TRBD2	TRBV10-3	TRBJ2-2	TGTGCCATCAGGGGAGGGGTTCGGAACACCGGGGAGCTGTTTTTT	CAIRGGVRNTGELFF
NA	TRBD1	TRBV15	TRBJ1-6	TGTGCCACCAGCGGGGGACAGCTTTGGGTTTCACCCCTCCACTTT	CATSGGQLWVSPLHF
once	NA	TRBV28	TRBJ1-2	TGTGCCAGCACTCCCCGACAGCCTAATTCTAACTATGGCTACACCTTC	CASTPRQPNSNYGYTF
NA	NA	TRBV4-1	TRBJ2-1	TGCGCCAGCAGCCAAGGGGAGCCGGACTTAACTGACAATGAGCAGTTCTTC	CASSQGEPDLTDNEQFF
NA	NA	TRBV5-1	TRBJ1-1	TGCGCCAGCAGCTTGGCAACCGGGATCGACACTGAAGCTTTCTTT	CASSLATGIDTEAFF
NA	NA	TRBV9	TRBJ2-7	TGTGCCAGCAGCGTAGGTTTGGGGCCGGAGGGCTACGAGCAGTACTTC	CASSVGLGPEGYEQYF
NA	NA	TRBV28	TRBJ1-2	TGTGCCAGCTTGGGGGAGGGGAATGGCTACACCTTC	CASLGEGNGYTF
NA	TRBD1	TRBV6-5	TRBJ1-4	TGTGCCAGCAGTCCACAGGGGATTAATGAAAAACTGTTTTTT	CASSPQGINEKLFF
NA	NA	TRBV7-2	TRBJ1-1	TGTGCCAGCAGCTTTGGCGGGGGGAACACTGAAGCTTTCTTT	CASSFGGGNTEAFF
NA	TRBD1	TRBV2	TRBJ1-2	TGTGCCAGCCTGACAGGGCGTGGGGTAAACTATGGCTACACCTTC	CASLTGRGVNYGYTF
NA	TRBD2	TRBV4-1	TRBJ2-1	TGCGCCAGCAGCCAAGATGGGGGGGGAGGGACGGCTGAGCAGTTCTTC	CASSQDGGGGTAEQFF
NA	NA	TRBV7-8	TRBJ1-1	TGTGCCAGCAGCTTTCAGGCAGGGATGAACACTGAAGCTTTCTTT	CASSFQAGMNTEAFF
NA	TRBD2	TRBV3-1/TRBV3-2	TRBJ2-1	TGTGCCAGCAGCCAAGATTATACCGGGGGGGATGAGCAGTTCTTC	CASSQDYTGGDEQFF
NA	NA	TRBV6-1	TRBJ1-3	TGTGCCAGCAGTGAAGGGTACGGTACTGGAAACACCATATATTTT	CASSEGYGTGNTIYF
NA	TRBD2	TRBV6-5	TRBJ2-1	TGTGCCAGCAGTCCGCTAACTAGCGGGGTCAATGAGCAGTTCTTC	CASSPLTSGVNEQFF
NA	TRBD1	TRBV28	TRBJ1-2	TGTGCCAGCAGTTTTGGGACAGGGTTCCGTCGGGGTGGCTACACCTTC	CASSFGTGFRRGGYTF
NA	TRBD2	TRBV11-3	TRBJ2-2	TGTGCCAGCAGCTTTGGTACTAGCGGGCGAAACACCGGGGAGCTGTTTTTT	CASSFGTSGRNTGELFF
NA	NA	TRBV5-1	TRBJ2-1	TGCGCCAGCAGCTTGGAGGCAGGGTTATACAATGAGCAGTTCTTC	CASSLEAGLYNEQFF
NA	TRBD1	TRBV5-1	TRBJ1-2	TGCGCCAGCAGCCCACGTACAGGGGGCTATGGCTATGGCTACACCTTC	CASSPRTGGYGYGYTF
NA	NA	TRBV21-1	TRBJ1-1	TGTGCCAGCACTACCCTAGGAAACACTGAAGCTTTCTTT	CASTTLGNTEAFF
NA	TRBD2	TRBV6-2/TRBV6-3	TRBJ2-2	TGTGCCAGCAGTTATATTCAGGGACTACCCAACACCGGGGAGCTGTTTTTT	CASSYIQGLPNTGELFF
NA	NA	TRBV6-5	TRBJ1-2	TGTGCCAGCAGCCGTGGGGAAACGGGGGGCTACACCTTC	CASSRGETGGYTF
NA	TRBD2	TRBV3-1/TRBV3-2	TRBJ2-3	TGTGCCAGCAGCCGGAATAGCGGGGGGTCCAGCACAGATACGCAGTATTTT	CASSRNSGGSSTDTQYF
NA	NA	TRBV15	TRBJ2-3	TGTGCCACCAGCAGATACCAGGATACGCAGTATTTT	CATSRYQDTQYF
NA	TRBD1	TRBV27	TRBJ1-1	TGTGCCAGCAGCCGCGACAGGGGTAGAACTGAAGCTTTCTTT	CASSRDRGRTEAFF